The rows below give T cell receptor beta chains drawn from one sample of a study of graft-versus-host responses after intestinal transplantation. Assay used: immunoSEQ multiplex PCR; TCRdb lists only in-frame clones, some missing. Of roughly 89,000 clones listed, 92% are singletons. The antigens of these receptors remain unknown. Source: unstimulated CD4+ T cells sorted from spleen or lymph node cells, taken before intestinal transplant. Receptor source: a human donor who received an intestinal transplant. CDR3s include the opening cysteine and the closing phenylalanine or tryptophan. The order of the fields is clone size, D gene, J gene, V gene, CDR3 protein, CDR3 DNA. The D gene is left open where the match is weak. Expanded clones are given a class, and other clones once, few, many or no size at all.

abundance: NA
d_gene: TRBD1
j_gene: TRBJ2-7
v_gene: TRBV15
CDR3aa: CATGDTDREGEQYF
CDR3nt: TGTGCCACTGGAGACACGGACAGGGAAGGCGAGCAGTACTTC

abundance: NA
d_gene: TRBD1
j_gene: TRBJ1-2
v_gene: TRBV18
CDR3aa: CASLNRGQGYTF
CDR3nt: TGTGCCAGCCTTAACAGGGGGCAAGGCTACACCTTC

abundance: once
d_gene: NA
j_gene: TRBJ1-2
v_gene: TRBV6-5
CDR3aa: CASSSRGDGYGYTF
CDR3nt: TGTGCCAGCAGTTCCAGGGGAGATGGGTATGGCTACACCTTC

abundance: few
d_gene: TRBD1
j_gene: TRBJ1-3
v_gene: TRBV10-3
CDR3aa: CAIREGTAGNTIYF
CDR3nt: TGTGCCATCAGGGAAGGGACAGCTGGAAACACCATATATTTT

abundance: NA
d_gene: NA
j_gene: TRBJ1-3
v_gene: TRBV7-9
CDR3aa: CASSLGGGDPIPTGNTIYF
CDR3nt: TGTGCCAGCAGCCTGGGGGGAGGGGATCCGATTCCAACTGGAAACACCATATATTTT

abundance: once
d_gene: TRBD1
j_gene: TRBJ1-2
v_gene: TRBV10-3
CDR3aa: CAISRQGPNYGYTF
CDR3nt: TGTGCCATCAGCCGACAGGGACCGAACTATGGCTACACCTTC

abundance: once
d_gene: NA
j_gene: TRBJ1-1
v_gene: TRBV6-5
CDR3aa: CASIKDKNTEAFF
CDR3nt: TGTGCCAGCATTAAAGACAAGAACACTGAAGCTTTCTTT

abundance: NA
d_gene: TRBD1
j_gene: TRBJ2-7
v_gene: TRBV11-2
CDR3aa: CASSRQGTVYEQYF
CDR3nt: TGTGCCAGCAGCCGACAGGGGACCGTCTACGAGCAGTACTTC

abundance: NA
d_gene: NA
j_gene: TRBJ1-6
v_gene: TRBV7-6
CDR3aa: CASSSKGDSPLHF
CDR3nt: TGTGCCAGCAGCTCAAAAGGGGATTCACCCCTCCACTTT

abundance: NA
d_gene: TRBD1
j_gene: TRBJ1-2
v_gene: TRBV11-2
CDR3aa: CASSSGQKHGYTF
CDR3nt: TGTGCCAGCAGCTCGGGACAGAAACATGGCTACACCTTC

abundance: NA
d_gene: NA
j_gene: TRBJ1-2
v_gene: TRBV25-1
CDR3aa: CASSEIGVSNYGYTF
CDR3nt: TGTGCCAGCAGTGAAATCGGGGTCTCTAACTATGGCTACACCTTC

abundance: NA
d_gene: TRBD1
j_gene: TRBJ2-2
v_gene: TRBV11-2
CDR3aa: CASSPRVAGTGYTGELFF
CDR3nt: TGTGCCAGCAGCCCCCGGGTAGCCGGGACAGGGTACACCGGGGAGCTGTTTTTT

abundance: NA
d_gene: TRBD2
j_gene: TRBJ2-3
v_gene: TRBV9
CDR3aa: CASSVAAPGLAGADTQYF
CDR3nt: TGTGCCAGCAGCGTAGCGGCTCCGGGACTAGCGGGAGCAGATACGCAGTATTTT

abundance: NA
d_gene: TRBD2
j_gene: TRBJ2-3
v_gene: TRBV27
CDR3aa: CASSSRTSGRFRDTQYF
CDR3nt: TGTGCCAGCAGTTCCCGGACTAGCGGGAGGTTCCGGGATACGCAGTATTTT

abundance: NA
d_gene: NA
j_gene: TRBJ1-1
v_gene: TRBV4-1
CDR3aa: CASSQGDNRKTEAFF
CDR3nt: TGCGCCAGCAGCCAAGGGGACAACCGGAAGACTGAAGCTTTCTTT